This T cell receptor (beta chain) was recovered during a study of OX40 agonist ivuxolimab in advanced cancers. About the study: Therapy given before enrollment (anti-PD-1, anti-PD-L1 or anti-CTLA-4) was allowed, and around 40% had some.

Libraries were prepared by immunoSEQ multiplex PCR; TCRdb keeps only in-frame clonotypes and omits some of them. The table lists approximately 30,000 clones, 80% to 85% of them singletons. The CDR3 sequence is 14 residues long. V was pared by 1 base and J by 6 bases, with 13 bases between. The V gene's germline CDR1 is SGHVS and CDR2 FQNEAQ. This TCR was sampled from an adult with an advanced solid tumor such as melanoma, head and neck, liver or kidney cancer. The specimen was CD4+ or CD8+ T cells sorted from blood, collected in a trial of the OX40 agonist ivuxolimab. The gene calls are TRBV7-8 and TRBJ2-7; D assignment may be TRBD1 or TRBD2 (6 bases each). The CDR3 DNA reads TGTGCCAGCAGCTTAGTTCCGGGGGCCCTCGAGCAGTACTTC. It specifies CASSLVPGALEQYF.